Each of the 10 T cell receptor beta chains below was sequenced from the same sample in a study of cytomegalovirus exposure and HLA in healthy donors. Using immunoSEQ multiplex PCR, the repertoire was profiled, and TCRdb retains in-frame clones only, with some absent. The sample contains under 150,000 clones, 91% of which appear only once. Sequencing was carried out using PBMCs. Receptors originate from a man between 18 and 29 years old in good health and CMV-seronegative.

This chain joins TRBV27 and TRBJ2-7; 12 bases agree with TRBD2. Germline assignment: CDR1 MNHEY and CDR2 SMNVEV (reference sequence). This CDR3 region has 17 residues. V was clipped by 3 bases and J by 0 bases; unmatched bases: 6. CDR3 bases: TGTGCCAGCAGTTTTCGGACTAGCGGGGCTTACTCCTACGAGCAGTACTTC. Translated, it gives CASSFRTSGAYSYEQYF.

The CDR3 region is CASSARGWVSTEAFF. CDR3 sequence (DNA): TGCGCCAGCAGTGCGCGGGGTTGGGTCTCCACTGAAGCTTTCTTT. The chain combines TRBV10-2 with TRBJ1-1, with D unresolved. This CDR3 is built from 15 residues. Trimming pared 4 bases from V and 4 bases from J, leaving 16 bases between. Germline CDR1 is WSHSY and CDR2 is SAAADI.

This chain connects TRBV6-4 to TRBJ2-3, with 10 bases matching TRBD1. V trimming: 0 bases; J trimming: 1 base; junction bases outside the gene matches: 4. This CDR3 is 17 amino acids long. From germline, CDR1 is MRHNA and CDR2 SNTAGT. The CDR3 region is CASSDSPGTGGTDTQYF. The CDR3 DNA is TGTGCCAGCAGTGACTCACCCGGGACAGGGGGCACAGATACGCAGTATTTT.

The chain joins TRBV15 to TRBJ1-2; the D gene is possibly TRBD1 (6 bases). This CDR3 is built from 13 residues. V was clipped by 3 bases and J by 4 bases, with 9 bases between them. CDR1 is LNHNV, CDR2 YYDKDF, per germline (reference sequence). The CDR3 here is CATSRQGTYGYTF. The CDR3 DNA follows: TGTGCCACCAGCAGGCAGGGGACCTATGGCTACACCTTC.

This CDR3 reads CASALGRDYEQYV. Here the CDR3 DNA reads TGTGCCAGCGCTCTGGGGCGGGACTACGAGCAGTACGTC. The V call is TRBV7-9, the J call TRBJ2-7; a possible D gene is TRBD2 (6 bases). CDR3 size: 13 residues. Trimming stripped 8 bases from V and 3 bases from J, with 14 bases between. CDR1 is SEHNR and CDR2 is FQNEAQ in the germline V gene (reference sequence).

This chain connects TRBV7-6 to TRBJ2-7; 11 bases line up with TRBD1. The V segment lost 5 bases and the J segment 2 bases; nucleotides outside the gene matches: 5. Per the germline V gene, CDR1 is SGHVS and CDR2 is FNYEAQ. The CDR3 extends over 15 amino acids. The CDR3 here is CASSMGTGGTYEQYF. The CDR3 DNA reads TGTGCCAGCAGCATGGGGACAGGGGGAACCTACGAGCAGTACTTC.

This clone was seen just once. CDR3 sequence: CASSGRPYEQYF. DNA of the CDR3: TGTGCCAGCAGTGGGCGGCCCTACGAGCAGTACTTC. This chain joins TRBV2 and TRBJ2-7; D call uncertain. The CDR3 sequence is 12 residues long. V lost 4 bases and J lost 2, with 6 bases in between. Germline V CDR1 and CDR2: SNHLY, FYNNEI. The full variable domain, in which reference TRBV2 and TRBJ2-7 provide the parts outside the CDR3, is EPEVTQTPSHQVTQMGQEVILRCVPISNHLYFYWYRQILGQKVEFLVSFYNNEISEKSEIFDDQFSVERPDGSNFTLKIRSTKLEDSAMYFCASSGRPYEQYFGPGTRLTVT.

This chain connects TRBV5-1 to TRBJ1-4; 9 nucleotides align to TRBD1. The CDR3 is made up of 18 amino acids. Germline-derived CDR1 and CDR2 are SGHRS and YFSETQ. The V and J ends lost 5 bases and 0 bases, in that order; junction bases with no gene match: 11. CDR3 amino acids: CASRRVGQGRATNEKLFF. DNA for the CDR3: TGCGCCAGCAGAAGAGTCGGACAGGGGAGGGCAACTAATGAAAAACTGTTTTTT.

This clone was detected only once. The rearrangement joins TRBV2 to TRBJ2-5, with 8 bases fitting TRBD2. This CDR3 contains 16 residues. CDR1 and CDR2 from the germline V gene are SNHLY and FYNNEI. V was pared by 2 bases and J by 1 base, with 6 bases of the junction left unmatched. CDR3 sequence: CASSESRGGPQETQYF. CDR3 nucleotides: TGTGCCAGCAGTGAAAGTCGGGGGGGGCCCCAAGAGACCCAGTACTTC.

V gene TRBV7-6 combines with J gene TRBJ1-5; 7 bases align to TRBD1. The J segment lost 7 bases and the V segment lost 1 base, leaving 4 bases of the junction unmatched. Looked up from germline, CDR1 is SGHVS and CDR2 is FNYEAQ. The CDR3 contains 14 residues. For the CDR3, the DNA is TGTGCCAGCAGCTTAGAACAGGGGAACCAGCCCCAGCATTTT. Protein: CASSLEQGNQPQHF.